The 3 T cell receptor beta chains reported below all come from one sample, sequenced in a study of blood T cell repertoires in COVID-19. Some clones are missing from TCRdb's copy, which holds only in-frame ones; the method was immunoSEQ multiplex PCR. The sample contains under 350,000 clones, 75% to 95% of which appear only once. Sequenced material: peripheral blood. The receptor set was obtained from a woman in her twenties or thirties with COVID-19, enrolled during active disease.

CDR3 amino acids: CASSMGHSYEQYF. CDR3 sequence (DNA): TGTGCCAGTAGTATGGGACACTCCTACGAGCAGTACTTC. J is TRBJ2-7 and V is TRBV19, with TRBD1 as a possible D gene (6 bases). The CDR3 contains 13 residues. The V and J ends lost 3 bases and 0 bases respectively, with 6 bases between them. In germline, CDR1 is LNHDA, CDR2 SQIVND (reference sequence).

In regard to this clone: This same CDR3 is encoded by further DNA sequences in the sample. The chain combines TRBV5-6 with TRBJ1-5, with a weak D call TRBD1 (5 bases). Deletions cut 0 bases from V and 4 bases from J, with 11 bases between. The CDR3 loop spans 15 amino acids. Germline-derived CDR1 and CDR2 are SGHDT and YYEEEE. The chain's CDR3 is CASSLAGAGNQPQHF. CDR3 sequence (DNA): TGTGCCAGCAGCTTGGCCGGGGCGGGAAATCAGCCCCAGCATTTT.

V is TRBV2 and J is TRBJ2-7, with 9 bases matching TRBD1. CDR1 SNHLY and CDR2 FYNNEI come from the germline V gene. V lost 10 bases and J lost 4; bases outside the gene matches: 8. CDR3 length: 13 residues. This CDR3 is CATSGQGVYEQYF. CDR3 coding DNA: TGTGCCACCTCGGGACAGGGCGTTTACGAGCAGTACTTC.